This entry concerns a single TCR beta chain. Its target is unknown. Germline V CDR1 and CDR2: MDHEN, SYDVKM. V was pared by 3 bases and J by 4 bases, with 5 bases of the junction left unmatched. This CDR3 spans 14 amino acids. This record comes from a study of cytomegalovirus exposure and HLA in healthy donors. Study-level information: The 650 to 850 first-cohort repertoires and the roughly 120 validation repertoires shared the same platform, a later analysis reported.

Clones were sequenced by immunoSEQ multiplex PCR, and TCRdb holds only the in-frame ones, with some missing. The profile shows more than 150,000 clones, about four fifths of them singletons. Findings and caveats of the study: Researchers counted roughly 150 TCR beta chains as cytomegalovirus-associated. Reports credit the classifier with highly specific, highly sensitive diagnosis of cytomegalovirus status. The dataset shows that most TCR sequences were rare, while some public TCRs occurred in many donors.

The sequenced material came from PBMCs. This chain joins TRBV28 and TRBJ1-2; TRBD1 aligns across 7 bases. This receptor was taken from a man aged 18 to 35 in good health and CMV-seropositive. The CDR3 protein is CASSFRDSFYGYTF. In DNA, the CDR3 is TGTGCCAGCAGTTTCCGGGACAGTTTCTATGGCTACACCTTC.